Listed here are 23 T cell receptor beta chains from one sample, sequenced in a study of CXCR3-negative and CXCR3-positive naive CD8 T cells. These TCRs are of unknown antigen specificity. Study results and caveats: When CXCR3-positive naive cells were set against CXCR3-negative naive cells, the former had more hydrophobic TRB CDR3s.

The TRB cDNA libraries were prepared by 5' RACE with UMI labels. One entry per CDR3 protein, without DNA, is what TCRdb gives after re-calling the 5' RACE reads. Here the sample table reports about 130,000 distinct CDR3 sequences. Input material: naive CXCR3+ CD8+ T cells from blood. The subset denotes: CD45RO-CCR7+CD27+CD95- naive CD8+ T cells expressing CXCR3 (TNR3+). The origin of the receptors is a human donor in good health. Some clones in this sample may be carry-over from other donors' samples.

The chain joins TRBV19 to TRBJ2-1; the D call of TRBD1 rests on TCRdb alone, since no DNA is present to check it. The CDR3 has 15 amino acids. Germline V gene sequence: CDR1 LNHDA, CDR2 SQIVND (reference sequence). The CDR3 loop reads CASSQGASSYNEQFF.

The chain links TRBV5-1 to TRBJ2-1; TCRdb designates TRBD1, a call that cannot be tested without DNA. This CDR3 is built from 17 residues. Germline assignment: CDR1 SGHRS and CDR2 YFSETQ. CDR3 amino acids: CASSMTGPRAAYNEQFF.

The J gene is TRBJ2-3, the V gene TRBV7-2. CDR3 length: 12 residues. CDR1 is SGHTA, CDR2 FQGNSA, per germline. The CDR3 is CASSLLADTQYF.

The chain links TRBV11-2 to TRBJ2-7; the D gene TCRdb calls, TRBD1, cannot be checked with no DNA. This CDR3 has 15 amino acids. Germline CDR1 reads SGHAT; CDR2 reads FQNNGV. This chain's CDR3 is CASSLGAVSSYEQYF.

The chain is built from TRBV5-1 and TRBJ2-7; no DNA is available, so the TRBD1 call from TCRdb remains unchecked. The CDR3 totals 17 residues. Per the germline V gene, CDR1 is SGHRS and CDR2 is YFSETQ. The CDR3 here is CARVEPAKLRQGGEQYF.

The chain is built from TRBV28 and TRBJ2-1; there is no DNA to check the TCRdb D call of TRBD2. Germline CDR1 MDHEN, CDR2 SYDVKM. The CDR3 length is 17 residues. The CDR3 spells CASSLSLAGDEYNEQFF.

The chain combines TRBV5-1 with TRBJ1-1. The CDR3 loop spans 12 amino acids. The germline V gene encodes CDR1 SGHRS and CDR2 YFSETQ. CDR3 in amino acids: CASSRKGTEAFF. The variable domain in full, completed from reference TRBV5-1 and TRBJ1-1, reads KAGVTQTPRYLIKTRGQQVTLSCSPISGHRSVSWYQQTPGQGLQFLFEYFSETQRNKGNFPGRFSGRQFSNSRSEMNVSTLELGDSALYLCASSRKGTEAFFGQGTRLTVV.

The chain is built from TRBV3-1 and TRBJ2-1; TCRdb calls TRBD2, which cannot be checked without DNA. Germline V lookup: CDR1 LGHDT, CDR2 YNNKEL (reference sequence). The CDR3 runs to 19 residues. This chain's CDR3 is CASSQEIRMGREFDNEQFF.

This sequence joins TRBV5-1 and TRBJ2-1; without DNA, the TCRdb call of TRBD2 cannot be checked. The CDR3 loop spans 17 amino acids. The germline V gene has CDR1 SGHRS and CDR2 YFSETQ. CDR3 protein: CASSLSDGGLAGPLSRF.

The V call is TRBV3-1, the J call TRBJ2-2. Germline V lookup: CDR1 LGHDT, CDR2 YNNKEL (reference sequence). This CDR3 region has 13 residues. This chain's CDR3 is CASSHRYTGELFF.

The V call is TRBV12-2, the J call TRBJ1-2; TCRdb proposes TRBD1, but this gene call is untestable without DNA. TRBV12-2 represents a pseudogene. The CDR3 covers 15 residues. CDR3 in amino acids: CASRQPGQGNYGYTF.

The chain employs TRBV28 and TRBJ2-7; the D call of TRBD2 rests on TCRdb alone, since no DNA is present to check it. Germline CDR1 is MDHEN and CDR2 is SYDVKM. This CDR3 contains 14 residues. The CDR3 sequence: CASSLTQSNYEQYF.

This rearrangement joins TRBV9 to TRBJ2-1; TCRdb's D call, TRBD2, is unchecked because there is no DNA. Germline V gene sequence: CDR1 SGDLS, CDR2 YYNGEE. The CDR3 contains 16 residues. The CDR3 protein is CASSPSSVLSYNEQFF.

The CDR3 reads CASSLWDRDNEQFF. The rearrangement joins TRBV5-4 to TRBJ2-1; TCRdb gives TRBD1 as the D gene, but with no DNA this cannot be confirmed. CDR3 size: 14 residues. Germline values: CDR1 SGHNT, CDR2 YYREEE (reference sequence).

This chain joins TRBV5-1 and TRBJ1-1; TCRdb outputs TRBD1, but without DNA this stays unchecked. The CDR3 length is 16 residues. Germline-derived CDR1 and CDR2 are SGHRS and YFSETQ. CDR3 amino acids: CASSLAYRGPSTEAFF.

This chain links TRBV15 with TRBJ2-7; TCRdb names TRBD2, which stays unverified in the absence of DNA. Germline V gene lookup returns CDR1 LNHNV and CDR2 YYDKDF (reference sequence). The CDR3 length is 13 residues. The CDR3 protein is CATGPRNAYEQYF.

The V gene is TRBV21-1, the J gene TRBJ1-1; without DNA, the TCRdb call of TRBD1 cannot be checked. TRBV21-1 is recorded as a pseudogene. The CDR3 loop spans 16 amino acids. CDR3 amino acids: CASSKRQGFGRTEAFF.

The chain uses TRBV5-5 and TRBJ1-1. The CDR3 spans 15 residues. The germline gives CDR1 SGHKS, CDR2 YYEKEE (reference sequence). The CDR3 spells CASSSTAATYTEAFF.

The CDR3 here is CASSLGRLGYQETQYF. The rearrangement joins TRBV11-2 to TRBJ2-5. CDR3 length: 16 residues. Germline lookup yields CDR1 SGHAT and CDR2 FQNNGV.

The genes are TRBV5-5 and TRBJ2-4. The germline gives CDR1 SGHKS, CDR2 YYEKEE (reference sequence). This CDR3 has 12 residues. The CDR3 sequence: CASRGGVDIQYF.

V and J are TRBV29-1 and TRBJ2-3; TCRdb names TRBD2, which stays unverified in the absence of DNA. From germline, CDR1 is SQVTM and CDR2 ANQGSEA. The CDR3 runs 15 residues. The CDR3 spells CSVGGTSGRTDTQYF.

The chain links TRBV28 to TRBJ2-1; the D call of TRBD2 rests on TCRdb alone, since no DNA is present to check it. This CDR3 comprises 19 residues. Germline V gene data show CDR1 as MDHEN and CDR2 as SYDVKM. The CDR3 region is CASSTSLLSGTSGNNEQFF.

The chain links TRBV28 to TRBJ2-1. Germline V gives CDR1 MDHEN, CDR2 SYDVKM. This CDR3 is 13 amino acids long. The chain's CDR3 is CASSLYATDEQFF.